What follows describes a single TCR beta chain. These data belong to a study of blood T cell repertoires in COVID-19. Everyone who took part was roughly 18 to 89 years old, and they came from 24 US areas. Some clones are missing from TCRdb's copy, which holds only in-frame ones; the method was immunoSEQ multiplex PCR. The sample lists over 350,000 clones; 70% to 90% were seen once. Trimming shortened V by 3 bases and J by 6 bases, and 14 bases separated the two germline ends. CDR1 is LNHDA, CDR2 SQIVND, per germline (reference sequence). CDR3 length: 14 amino acids. The sample comprised PBMCs or T cells enriched from blood (not recorded which). The receptor comes from a woman between 18 and 29 years old with acute COVID-19. The chain combines TRBV19 with TRBJ1-2; D might be TRBD1 (5 bases). This CDR3 reads CASSISGTRDGYTF. In nucleotides, the CDR3 is TGTGCCAGTAGTATCTCAGGGACTAGAGATGGCTACACCTTC.